Below, 29 T cell receptor beta chains from the same sample are listed, as sequenced in a study of T cell responses to AZD1222 COVID-19 vaccine. Profiled with immunoSEQ multiplex PCR; TCRdb holds only in-frame clones, not every one. This repertoire shows some 120,000 clones, about nine tenths found once; its top ten account for 3.5% to 4.5%. The sequences come from peripheral blood, collected on day 0 of AZD1222 vaccination. These receptors were taken from an adult in good health.

V usage is TRBV7-5 and J usage is TRBJ2-7; the D call in the table, TRBD2, was not verified against the DNA. TRBV7-5 is a known pseudogene. The CDR3 is 14 amino acids. The CDR3 sequence: CVRSLWGLNYEQYF. CDR3 coding DNA: TGTGTCAGAAGCCTTTGGGGACTGAACTACGAGCAGTACTTC.

The chain couples TRBV12-5 to TRBJ2-5, with a possible D match to TRBD2 (6 bases). The CDR3 has 13 amino acids. Trimming left V 2 bases short and J 8 bases short, with 12 bases between. Germline-derived CDR1 and CDR2 are LGHNT and FRNRAP. The CDR3 here is CASGLPTGTTQYF. As DNA, the CDR3 is TGTGCTAGTGGTTTGCCAACCGGGACTACCCAGTACTTC.

The J gene is TRBJ2-7, the V gene TRBV27; 7 bases agree with TRBD1. The CDR3 sequence is 16 residues long. Germline V gives CDR1 MNHEY, CDR2 SMNVEV (reference sequence). J was trimmed by 2 bases and V by 0 bases; bases with no gene match: 7. CDR3 in amino acids: CASSLSPGTVAYEQYF. In nucleotides, the CDR3 is TGTGCCAGCAGTTTATCCCCCGGGACAGTCGCCTACGAGCAGTACTTC.

The chain links TRBV30 to TRBJ1-2; tentative D call: TRBD1 (6 bases). The V gene lost 2 bases and the J gene lost 0 bases, with 16 bases spanning the gap. CDR3 length: 16 residues. Germline lookup yields CDR1 GTSNPN and CDR2 SVGIG (reference sequence). CDR3 region: CAWSFSGQGTNYGYTF. Here the CDR3 DNA reads TGTGCCTGGAGTTTTTCGGGGCAGGGGACTAACTATGGCTACACCTTC.

The chain links TRBV19 to TRBJ2-7; TRBD2 is a possible D gene (6 bases). The CDR3 spans 14 residues. With 8 bases removed from V and 9 bases from J, the gap between germline ends came to 23 bases. Germline V gives CDR1 LNHDA, CDR2 SQIVND (reference sequence). The chain's CDR3 is CASASGGKSGGQYF. The CDR3 DNA reads as TGTGCCAGTGCCTCCGGGGGTAAATCAGGCGGGCAGTACTTC.

The rearrangement uses TRBV18 and TRBJ1-1; the D gene is possibly TRBD1 (6 bases). This CDR3 spans 14 amino acids. Germline assignment: CDR1 KGHSH and CDR2 LQKENI. The germline V and J ends were trimmed by 8 bases and 0 bases, with 13 bases remaining between them. The DNA for the CDR3 is TGTGCCAGCCAAGAGGGGGGGATGAACACTGAAGCTTTCTTT. Residues: CASQEGGMNTEAFF. Filled out from reference TRBV18 and TRBJ1-1, the complete variable domain reads NAGVMQNPRHLVRRRGQEARLRCSPMKGHSHVYWYRQLPEEGLKFMVYLQKENIIDESGMPKERFSAEFPKEGPSILRIQQVVRGDSAAYFCASQEGGMNTEAFFGQGTRLTVV.

V usage is TRBV6-5 and J usage is TRBJ1-5; 8 nucleotides align to TRBD1. V was pared by 10 bases and J by 4 bases, with 9 bases of the junction left unmatched. CDR3 length: 14 residues. Germline-derived CDR1 and CDR2 are MNHEY and SVGAGI. The CDR3 region has the DNA TGTGCCACCCAACCCCAGGGGGCAAATCAGCCCCAGCATTTT. Translated, it gives CATQPQGANQPQHF.

Remarks on this clone: At the DNA level, this CDR3 is encoded by other sequences in the same sample as well. CDR3 residues: CASSYGRGYGYTF. In DNA form, the CDR3 reads TGTGCCAGCAGTTATGGAAGGGGCTATGGCTACACCTTC. The chain couples TRBV6-5 to TRBJ1-2; D perhaps matches TRBD1 (5 bases). V shed 3 bases and J shed 4 bases, with 9 bases lying between them. The germline V gene encodes CDR1 MNHEY and CDR2 SVGAGI. There are 13 residues in the CDR3.

The rearrangement uses TRBV28 and TRBJ1-1; D may be TRBD1 (6 bases). Trimming took off 5 bases at V and 0 bases at J, with 16 bases between the two ends. The CDR3 runs 16 residues. CDR1 is MDHEN, CDR2 SYDVKM, per germline. The CDR3 here is CASSTQTGKMNTEAFF. The CDR3 DNA reads as TGTGCCAGCAGTACGCAGACAGGTAAAATGAACACTGAAGCTTTCTTT. Together with reference TRBV28 and TRBJ1-1, the CDR3 gives the full variable domain: DVKVTQSSRYLVKRTGEKVFLECVQDMDHENMFWYRQDPGLGLRLIYFSYDVKMKEKGDIPEGYSVSREKKERFSLILESASTNQTSMYLCASSTQTGKMNTEAFFGQGTRLTVV.

The chain joins TRBV5-4 to TRBJ1-2, with 7 bases fitting TRBD1. The CDR3 sequence is 14 residues long. Trimming cost V 6 bases and J 5 bases; bases outside gene matches: 10. Germline CDR1 and CDR2: SGHNT and YYREEE (reference sequence). The CDR3 here is CASTLGRGGYGYTF. The CDR3 nucleotides are TGTGCCAGCACCCTTGGCAGGGGGGGGTATGGCTACACCTTC.

The J gene is TRBJ2-5, the V gene TRBV19; 9 bases are a match to TRBD1. Germline V gene sequence: CDR1 LNHDA, CDR2 SQIVND (reference sequence). This CDR3 has 17 amino acids. The V gene end was trimmed by 3 bases and the J gene end by 7 bases; junction bases not matched to a gene: 15. CDR3 coding DNA: TGTGCCAGTAGTATCCCAGGAAACGGACAGGGGCAGTGGACCCAGTACTTC. This sequence encodes CASSIPGNGQGQWTQYF.

This clone was detected only once. V is TRBV3-1 (or the pseudogene TRBV3-2) and J is TRBJ2-5; 12 nucleotides agree with TRBD2. CDR1 and CDR2 from the germline V gene are LGHDT and YNNKEL (reference sequence). Trimming took 3 bases from V and 4 from J; bases not matched to a gene: 9. The CDR3 runs 17 residues. CDR3 DNA sequence: TGTGCCAGCAGCCAGAGCCCACTAGCGGGAGGTGGAGAGACCCAGTACTTC. Protein product: CASSQSPLAGGGETQYF.

The chain is built from TRBV7-9 and TRBJ1-4; D unclear. CDR3 size: 12 residues. V gave up 7 bases and J gave up 8 bases, with 11 bases separating them. CDR1 SEHNR and CDR2 FQNEAQ come from the germline V gene (reference sequence). The CDR3 DNA reads as TGTGCCAGCAACCGGGCGGGAGAAAAACTGTTTTTT. Translated, it gives CASNRAGEKLFF.

The chain links TRBV6-6 to TRBJ2-5; D is perhaps TRBD1 (6 bases). The CDR3 length is 15 residues. V lost 3 bases to trimming and J lost 10 bases, with 21 bases between them. The germline V gene encodes CDR1 MNHNY and CDR2 SVGAGI (reference sequence). CDR3 protein: CASSYGVGQSRDQYF. CDR3 in DNA: TGTGCCAGCAGTTATGGGGTCGGACAGTCCCGAGACCAGTACTTC.

The J gene is TRBJ1-3, the V gene TRBV10-3; 8 bases fit TRBD1. V lost 6 bases to trimming and J lost 0 bases; unmatched junction nucleotides: 4. Germline-derived CDR1 and CDR2 are ENHRY and SYGVKD. The CDR3 extends over 15 amino acids. As DNA, the CDR3 is TGTGCCATCAGGTCAGGGGGCCACTCTGGAAACACCATATATTTT. This encodes CAIRSGGHSGNTIYF.

The chain recombines TRBV7-7 with TRBJ2-1, with TRBD2 identical over 14 bases. The V gene end was trimmed by 6 bases and the J gene end by 1 base; junction bases not matched to a gene: 5. The CDR3 consists of 17 residues. CDR1 and CDR2 from the germline V gene are SSHAT and FNYEAQ (reference sequence). The CDR3 region is CASRRTSGGWSYNEQFF. For the CDR3, the DNA is TGTGCCAGCAGACGGACTAGCGGGGGGTGGTCCTACAATGAGCAGTTCTTC.

The CDR3 nucleotides read TGTGCCAGCAGCGTCGGGACAGTGCAAGAGACCCAGTACTTC. This encodes CASSVGTVQETQYF. V and J are TRBV7-9 and TRBJ2-5; 7 bases line up with TRBD1. Germline lookup yields CDR1 SEHNR and CDR2 FQNEAQ (reference sequence). This CDR3 has 14 residues. V was pared by 5 bases and J by 2 bases, with 5 bases of the junction left unmatched.

The rearrangement joins TRBV18 to TRBJ2-5; 7 bases agree with TRBD1. Germline lookup yields CDR1 KGHSH and CDR2 LQKENI. Germline trimming cut 5 bases from V and 4 bases from J; bases unmatched to any gene: 7. The CDR3 contains 14 residues. This chain's CDR3 is CASSSIQGRETQYF. CDR3 nucleotides: TGTGCCAGCTCATCCATACAGGGGCGAGAGACCCAGTACTTC.

The CDR3 DNA is TGTGCCTGGAGTTTAGGGGGACCTGATAATTCACCCCTCCACTTT. It codes for CAWSLGGPDNSPLHF. The chain recombines TRBV30 with TRBJ1-6; a weak D match, TRBD1 (6 bases). This CDR3 contains 15 residues. CDR1 and CDR2 (germline): GTSNPN, SVGIG (reference sequence). The ends were cut back, 2 bases at V and 5 bases at J, with 13 bases in the middle.

The chain joins TRBV7-7 to TRBJ2-7; D is perhaps TRBD1 or TRBD2 (5 bases each). Germline CDR1 and CDR2: SSHAT and FNYEAQ (reference sequence). The length of the CDR3 is 13 residues. Deletions cut 4 bases from V and 6 bases from J, with 13 bases between. The CDR3 DNA is TGTGCCAGCAGCTCAGATGTTGGGGGCGAGCAGTACTTC. This sequence encodes CASSSDVGGEQYF. Full variable domain (rest looked up from reference TRBV7-7 and TRBJ2-7): GAGVSQSPRYKVTKRGQDVTLRCDPISSHATLYWYQQALGQGPEFLTYFNYEAQPDKSGLPSDRFSAERPEGSISTLTIQRTEQRDSAMYRCASSSDVGGEQYFGPGTRLTVT.

This clone was seen a single time. The rearrangement links TRBV5-6 to TRBJ1-2, with TRBD1 as a possible D gene (6 bases). The V gene's germline CDR1 is SGHDT and CDR2 YYEEEE. Trimming pared 1 base from V and 8 bases from J, leaving 18 bases between. This CDR3 region has 15 residues. The CDR3 coding sequence is TGTGCCAGCAGCTTGATGGGGGCACATCAGAAGGGCTACACCTTC. This sequence encodes CASSLMGAHQKGYTF. Variable domain in full (rest from reference TRBV5-6 and TRBJ1-2): DAGVTQSPTHLIKTRGQQVTLRCSPKSGHDTVSWYQQALGQGPQFIFQYYEEEERQRGNFPDRFSGHQFPNYSSELNVNALLLGDSALYLCASSLMGAHQKGYTFGSGTRLTVV.

The rearrangement joins TRBV5-4 to TRBJ2-1; D unresolved. The V gene's germline CDR1 is SGHNT and CDR2 YYREEE (reference sequence). The CDR3 is made up of 11 amino acids. The V end was cut by 3 bases, the J end by 9 bases, with 7 bases between. The CDR3 bases are TGTGCCAGCAGCTCGTTTCTTGAGCAGTTCTTC. This gives the protein CASSSFLEQFF.

The V and J genes are TRBV30 and TRBJ2-3, with D unclear. Trimming left V 1 base short and J 2 bases short, with 10 bases between. Looked up from germline, CDR1 is GTSNPN and CDR2 is SVGIG (reference sequence). This CDR3 spans 14 amino acids. The CDR3 nucleotides are TGTGCCTGGAGTGCGACTCTTCCCACAGATACGCAGTATTTT. The encoded protein is CAWSATLPTDTQYF.

The CDR3 region is CASSLVPSGYTF. Written as DNA, the CDR3 is TGTGCCAGCAGTCTCGTTCCTTCGGGCTACACCTTC. The V and J genes are TRBV28 and TRBJ1-2; D is ambiguous. Germline V gives CDR1 MDHEN, CDR2 SYDVKM. V lost 5 bases and J 8 bases, leaving 12 bases between the germline ends. The CDR3 extends over 12 amino acids.

This clone has only one observation. J is TRBJ1-2 and V is TRBV7-2; tentatively, D is TRBD1 (6 bases). Between the trimmed V and J ends, which lost 1 base and 2 bases, there was a span of 14 bases. CDR1 and CDR2 from the germline V gene are SGHTA and FQGNSA. The CDR3 runs 16 residues. CDR3 amino acids: CASSLDFRTGNYGYTF. The DNA of the CDR3 is TGTGCCAGCAGCTTAGATTTCAGAACAGGGAACTATGGCTACACCTTC.

The genes are TRBV9 and TRBJ2-7; D unclear. V gave up 4 bases and J gave up 5 bases, with 19 bases separating them. This CDR3 region has 15 residues. CDR1 and CDR2 from the germline V gene are SGDLS and YYNGEE. CDR3: CASSTGVTVADEQYF. In DNA, the CDR3 is TGTGCCAGCAGCACCGGAGTAACGGTGGCCGACGAGCAGTACTTC.

The rearrangement links TRBV12-3 or TRBV12-4 to TRBJ1-2; TRBD1 matches 7 bases. The junction had 4 bases not matched to a gene; V was cut back by 4 bases and J by 5 bases. The CDR3 extends over 13 amino acids. DNA of the CDR3: TGTGCCAGCAGTTGGGGGACAGTTTATGGCTACACCTTC. The encoded protein is CASSWGTVYGYTF.

This sequence joins TRBV6-5 and TRBJ2-1, with a tentative D call TRBD1 (8 bases). The CDR3 has 13 residues. Germline V gives CDR1 MNHEY, CDR2 SVGAGI. The ends were cut back, 5 bases at V and 9 bases at J, with 14 bases in the middle. The chain's CDR3 is CASSRQGRGEQFF. The CDR3 DNA sequence: TGTGCCAGCAGTAGACAGGGGAGGGGTGAGCAGTTCTTC.

This rearrangement joins TRBV28 to TRBJ2-7; 7 nucleotides match TRBD1. Germline trimming cut 6 bases from V and 6 bases from J; bases unmatched to any gene: 8. CDR1 MDHEN and CDR2 SYDVKM come from the germline V gene. The CDR3 runs 13 residues. CDR3 region: CASRPGQTSEQYF. The DNA for the CDR3 is TGTGCCAGCAGACCGGGACAGACCTCCGAGCAGTACTTC.